One T cell receptor beta chain is described in this entry. This record comes from a study of OX40 agonist ivuxolimab in advanced cancers. Across the whole study: Each dose-escalation patient presented with hepatocellular carcinoma, melanoma, renal cell or head and neck cancer. Allowance was made for prior anti-PD-1, anti-PD-L1 or anti-CTLA-4 therapy, and roughly 40% had some. Partial responses were observed in three patients, of whom one had hepatocellular carcinoma and two had cutaneous melanoma.

Losses at the gene ends were 7 bases for V and 1 base for J; bases not matched to a gene: 3. There are 14 residues in the CDR3. Per the germline V gene, CDR1 is MNHNY and CDR2 is SVGAGI (reference sequence). Assay used: immunoSEQ multiplex PCR; TCRdb lists only in-frame clones, some missing. The data hold about 58,000 clones, with 81% observed a single time. The TCR sequence derives from an adult with an advanced solid tumor such as melanoma, head and neck, liver or kidney cancer. V and J are TRBV6-6 and TRBJ2-2; 7 bases are a match to TRBD1. This sample comprised CD4+ or CD8+ T cells sorted from blood, obtained in a trial of the OX40 agonist ivuxolimab. The CDR3 nucleotides read TGTGCCAGCACGCGACAGGGGAACACCGGGGAGCTGTTTTTT. This translates into CASTRQGNTGELFF.